Listed below are T cell receptor beta chains from one sample, sequenced in a study of cytomegalovirus exposure and HLA in healthy donors. Assay used: immunoSEQ multiplex PCR; TCRdb lists only in-frame clones, some missing. The sample has roughly 200,000 clones; 81% are singletons. Sequencing was carried out using PBMCs. Receptors originate from a man aged 35 to 55 in good health and CMV-seropositive. The CDR3 runs from the conserved cysteine through the conserved F or W. A D gene is named only where the DNA matches it firmly. Clone size is given for some rows only: seen once, a few or many times, or a class if the clone is expanded.

TRBJ1-1 | TRBV14 | TRBD1 | NA | TGTGCCAGCAGCCGGAGGAGCAGGGGGACTGAAGCTTTCTTT | CASSRRSRGTEAFF
TRBJ2-1 | TRBV15 | NA | NA | TGTGCCACCAGCAGAGATGGGGCGGCCTACAATGAGCAGTTCTTC | CATSRDGAAYNEQFF
TRBJ2-1 | TRBV11-2 | NA | NA | TGTGCCAGCAGCCGCGATGAGCAGTTCTTC | CASSRDEQFF
TRBJ2-1 | TRBV14 | NA | NA | TGTGCCAGCAGCTTAAGAAGGACTCCTCGAAACAATGAGCAGTTCTTC | CASSLRRTPRNNEQFF
TRBJ2-7 | TRBV4-2 | NA | NA | TGTGCCAGCAGCCAAGGAAACACAGACTACGAGCAGTACTTC | CASSQGNTDYEQYF
TRBJ2-7 | TRBV5-1 | NA | NA | TGCGCCAGCAGCTTGGATGCGGGGATTGAGTACGAGCAGTACTTC | CASSLDAGIEYEQYF
TRBJ2-7 | TRBV6-6 | TRBD1 | NA | TGTGCCAGCAGTTTAGGGACAGGGGGCGAGCAGTACTTC | CASSLGTGGEQYF
TRBJ2-7 | TRBV4-3 | TRBD2 | NA | TGCGCCAGCAGCCAAGAGGTCGGGGGACGGGGGGGGGAAACCTACGAGCAGTACTTC | CASSQEVGGRGGETYEQYF
TRBJ1-1 | TRBV5-4 | NA | few | TGTGCCAGCAGCCAGGGGACGGCGGATAAAGCTTTCTTT | CASSQGTADKAFF
TRBJ2-7 | TRBV4-1 | NA | NA | TGCGCCAGCAGCACCCGACTAGAGGGGCCTACCTACGAGCAGTACTTC | CASSTRLEGPTYEQYF
TRBJ2-6 | TRBV19 | NA | few | TGTGCCAGTAGTATAGGGAGGTTATCTGGGGCCAACGTCCTGACTTTC | CASSIGRLSGANVLTF
TRBJ2-6 | TRBV7-2 | NA | few | TGTGCCAGCAGCCCAGGGGCCAACGTCCTGACTTTC | CASSPGANVLTF
TRBJ2-3 | TRBV10-3 | NA | NA | TGTGCCATCAGATCTAGCGAGAGCACAGATACGCAGTATTTT | CAIRSSESTDTQYF
TRBJ1-5 | TRBV15 | NA | NA | TGTGCCACCAGCAAGCGGACTAGCAATCAGCCCCAGCATTTT | CATSKRTSNQPQHF
TRBJ2-5 | TRBV29-1 | TRBD1 | NA | TGCAGCGTGCCCGGGACAGGGTTTCTAGAGACCCAGTACTTC | CSVPGTGFLETQYF
TRBJ2-6 | TRBV28 | TRBD2 | NA | TGTGCCAGCACCCCTGTCGCCGGGGGGGGCGGTGGGGCCAACGTCCTGACTTTC | CASTPVAGGGGGANVLTF
TRBJ2-3 | TRBV5-1 | TRBD1 | NA | TGCGCCAGCAGCTTGTCCACCGGGACAGGGGGCACAGATACGCAGTATTTT | CASSLSTGTGGTDTQYF
TRBJ2-3 | TRBV5-4 | NA | many | TGTGCCAGCAGAAGGACTAGCACAGATACGCAGTATTTT | CASRRTSTDTQYF
TRBJ2-1 | TRBV2 | TRBD2 | NA | TGTGCCAGCAGCTTAGCGGGGGGGCCAACCAATGAGCAGTTCTTC | CASSLAGGPTNEQFF
TRBJ2-7 | TRBV29-1 | TRBD2 | once | TGCAGCGCCGGGGGGGCTTCCTACGAGCAGTACTTC | CSAGGASYEQYF
TRBJ2-7 | TRBV6-5 | TRBD1 | NA | TGTGCCAGCAGGCCGGGACAGTTGACTTACGAGCAGTACTTC | CASRPGQLTYEQYF
TRBJ2-7 | TRBV5-5 | NA | few | TGTGCCAGCAGCGGAAGCAACAGGGTTGGCGAGCAGTACTTC | CASSGSNRVGEQYF
TRBJ2-5 | TRBV5-1 | TRBD2 | NA | TGCGCCAGCAGCAAGGTAGCGGGAGGGGGAGAGACCCAGTACTTC | CASSKVAGGGETQYF
TRBJ1-6 | TRBV7-9 | NA | NA | TGTGCCAGCAGCTTAGCCCAGGGTCAATCACCCCTCCACTTT | CASSLAQGQSPLHF
TRBJ1-2 | TRBV2 | NA | NA | TGTGCCAGCAGTGAGATAGGGGACTATGGCTACACCTTC | CASSEIGDYGYTF
TRBJ2-7 | TRBV6-1 | TRBD2 | NA | TGTGCCAGCAGCCGTATTACGGGGACTAGATACGAGCAGTACTTC | CASSRITGTRYEQYF
TRBJ2-7 | TRBV5-4 | NA | few | TGTGCCAGCAGCCCCCCCGGCTTGAGGGAGCAGTACTTC | CASSPPGLREQYF
TRBJ1-5 | TRBV10-2 | NA | NA | TGCGCCAGCAGAGGGGGGGGCAGTAGCAATCAGCCCCAGCATTTT | CASRGGGSSNQPQHF
TRBJ1-1 | TRBV6-5 | NA | once | TGTGCCAGCAGTTTGGGCCCCAACACTGAAGCTTTCTTT | CASSLGPNTEAFF
TRBJ2-1 | TRBV4-1 | TRBD2 | few | TGCGCCAGCAGCCACGGGACTAGCGGCTACAATGAGCAGTTCTTC | CASSHGTSGYNEQFF
TRBJ2-1 | TRBV19 | TRBD2 | NA | TGTGCCAGTAGCGCGGGGGGGGATTACAATGAGCAGTTCTTC | CASSAGGDYNEQFF
TRBJ1-6 | TRBV11-2 | NA | NA | TGTGCCAGCAGCTACATAGGACATGTGAATTCACCCCTCCACTTT | CASSYIGHVNSPLHF
TRBJ2-3 | TRBV7-9 | NA | once | TGTGCCAGCAGTTTGGCGGGGTCCACAGATACGCAGTATTTT | CASSLAGSTDTQYF
TRBJ1-1 | TRBV19 | NA | once | TGTGCCAGTAGTATTGGCCCGGGCAGGGACACTGAAGCTTTCTTT | CASSIGPGRDTEAFF
TRBJ2-5 | TRBV5-1 | NA | few | TGCGCCAGCAGCCCGGGACACCCTGGGGAGACCCAGTACTTC | CASSPGHPGETQYF
TRBJ2-7 | TRBV5-1 | TRBD1 | NA | TGCGCCAGCAGCCGAGCGGACAGGCAATACGAGCAGTACTTC | CASSRADRQYEQYF
TRBJ2-5 | TRBV6-5 | NA | NA | TGTGCCAGCAGTGCGCCCTGGGAGACCCAGTACTTC | CASSAPWETQYF
TRBJ1-1 | TRBV7-6 | NA | few | TGTGCCAGCAGCTTAGACAGGGTGAGGAACACTGAAGCTTTCTTT | CASSLDRVRNTEAFF
TRBJ1-1 | TRBV5-1 | TRBD1 | NA | TGCGCCAGCAGCTTGGGGACAGGGGGTGATGAAGCTTTCTTT | CASSLGTGGDEAFF
TRBJ2-3 | TRBV13 | TRBD2 | NA | TGTGCCAGCAGCTTAGTACCTAGCGGGGGGGCCAAAGATACGCAGTATTTT | CASSLVPSGGAKDTQYF
TRBJ2-2 | TRBV7-3 | NA | once | TGTGCCAGCAGCCGTTTGACAGGGAACACCGGGGAGCTGTTTTTT | CASSRLTGNTGELFF